The entry that follows covers one TCR beta chain sequence. This sample is part of a study of blood T cell repertoires in COVID-19. Data came from immunoSEQ multiplex PCR; TCRdb stores just in-frame clones and leaves some out. The table lists about 130,000 clones, 75% to 90% of them singletons. Specimen: PBMCs or T cells enriched from blood (not recorded which). This receptor was obtained from a woman aged 45-65 years who had recovered from COVID-19.

Here the CDR3 reads CASSVDPGGKDTIYF. CDR3 sequence (DNA): TGTGCCAGCAGCGTAGATCCGGGGGGCAAAGACACCATATATTTT. The chain carries TRBV9 and TRBJ1-3; D is possibly TRBD1 (6 bases). The V gene lost 0 bases and the J gene lost 8 bases, with 15 bases spanning the gap. CDR3 length: 15 amino acids. Germline CDR1 and CDR2: SGDLS and YYNGEE.